This TCR beta chain stems from a study of blood T cell repertoires in COVID-19. In the original workflow: From reference gene primer amplification, estimates of nucleated cell counts were derived. Assay: immunoSEQ multiplex PCR; the TCRdb copy retains only in-frame clones and omits some. V and J calls and clone size come straight from that table; D and trimming were deduced from the DNA. The sample holds around 300,000 clones, around 89% seen once. Seattle participants joined during active infection and were tracked over time. CDR1 LGHNA and CDR2 YSLEER come from the germline V gene. This CDR3 is built from 19 residues. Trimming stripped 0 bases from V and 1 base from J, with 21 bases between.

This receptor was identified in a woman in her thirties or forties with COVID-19, enrolled during active disease. The J gene is TRBJ1-1, the V gene TRBV4-3; D unclear. Sequenced material: peripheral blood. CDR3 in DNA: TGCGCCAGCAGCCAAGAGGTAAAAGAGTTTTCCGCGAAGAACACTGAAGCTTTCTTT. It translates to CASSQEVKEFSAKNTEAFF.